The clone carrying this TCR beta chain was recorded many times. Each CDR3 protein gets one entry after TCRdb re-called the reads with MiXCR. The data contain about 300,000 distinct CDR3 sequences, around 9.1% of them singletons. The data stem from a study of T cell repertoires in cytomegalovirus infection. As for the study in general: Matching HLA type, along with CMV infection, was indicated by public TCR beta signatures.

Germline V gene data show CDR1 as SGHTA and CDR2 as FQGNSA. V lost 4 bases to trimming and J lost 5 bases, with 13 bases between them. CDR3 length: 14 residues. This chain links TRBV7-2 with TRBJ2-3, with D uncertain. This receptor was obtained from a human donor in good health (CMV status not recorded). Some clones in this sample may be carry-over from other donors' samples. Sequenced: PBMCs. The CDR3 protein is CASSSPSPQDTQYF. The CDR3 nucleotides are TGTGCCAGCAGCTCCCCCTCGCCACAAGATACGCAGTATTTT.